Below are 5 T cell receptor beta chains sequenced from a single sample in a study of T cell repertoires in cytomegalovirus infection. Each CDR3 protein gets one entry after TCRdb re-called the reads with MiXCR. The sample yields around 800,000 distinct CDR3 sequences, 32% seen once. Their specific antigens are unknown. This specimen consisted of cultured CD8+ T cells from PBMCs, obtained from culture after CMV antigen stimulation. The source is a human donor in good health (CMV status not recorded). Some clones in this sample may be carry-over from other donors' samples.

Written as DNA, the CDR3 is TGTGCCAGCGGAGACGGGTCTACGGAAGCTTTCTTT. Encoded protein: CASGDGSTEAFF. The chain carries TRBV6-6 and TRBJ1-1; D call uncertain. The CDR3 length is 12 residues. V was cut by 8 bases and J by 8 bases, with 15 bases left in between. Germline V gene data show CDR1 as MNHNY and CDR2 as SVGAGI (reference sequence).

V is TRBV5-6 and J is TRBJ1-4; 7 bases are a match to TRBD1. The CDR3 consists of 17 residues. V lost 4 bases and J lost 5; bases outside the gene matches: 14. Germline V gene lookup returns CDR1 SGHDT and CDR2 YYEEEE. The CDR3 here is CASSLAFTGADNEKLFF. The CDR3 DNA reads TGTGCCAGCAGCCTCGCATTTACAGGGGCCGACAATGAAAAACTGTTTTTT.

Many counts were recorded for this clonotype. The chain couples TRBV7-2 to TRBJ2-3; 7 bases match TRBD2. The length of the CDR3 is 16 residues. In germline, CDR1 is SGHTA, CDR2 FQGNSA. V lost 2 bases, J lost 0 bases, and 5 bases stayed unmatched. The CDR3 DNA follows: TGTGCCAGCAGCTTATCGTTGGGGGGGAGCACAGATACGCAGTATTTT. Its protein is CASSLSLGGSTDTQYF.

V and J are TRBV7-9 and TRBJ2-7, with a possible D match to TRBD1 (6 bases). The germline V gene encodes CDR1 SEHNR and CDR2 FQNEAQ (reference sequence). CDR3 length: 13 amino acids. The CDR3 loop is CVLTGNFSYEQYV. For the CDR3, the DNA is TGTGTCCTAACAGGGAATTTTTCCTACGAGCAGTACGTC.

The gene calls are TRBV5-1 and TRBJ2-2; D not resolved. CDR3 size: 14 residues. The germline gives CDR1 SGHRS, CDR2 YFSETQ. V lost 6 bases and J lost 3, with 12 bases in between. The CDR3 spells CASKPVGYTGELFF. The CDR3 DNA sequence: TGCGCCAGCAAACCAGTAGGGTACACCGGGGAGCTGTTTTTT. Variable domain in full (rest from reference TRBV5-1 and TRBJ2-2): KAGVTQTPRYLIKTRGQQVTLSCSPISGHRSVSWYQQTPGQGLQFLFEYFSETQRNKGNFPGRFSGRQFSNSRSEMNVSTLELGDSALYLCASKPVGYTGELFFGEGSRLTVL.